This T cell receptor beta chain was captured by sequencing in a study of blood T cell repertoires in COVID-19. For the study at large: Acute and convalescent COVID-19 samples came from the United States, Italy and Spain. Sample material is recorded as cDNA or gDNA derived from T cells, B-cell-depleted T cells, or PBMCs.

Sequencing was performed with immunoSEQ multiplex PCR; in TCRdb, only in-frame clones are kept and a portion is missing. The sample carries approximately 140,000 clones, around 82% recorded once. Germline lookup yields CDR1 KGHSH and CDR2 LQKENI. The CDR3 runs 15 residues. Trimming took off 2 bases at V and 0 bases at J, with 8 bases between the two ends. The sequenced sample was peripheral blood. This TCR was sampled from a man in his 60s with acute or convalescent COVID-19. The chain is built from TRBV18 and TRBJ2-1; no reliable D call. CDR3 protein: CASSPSRSSYNEQFF. The CDR3, as DNA: TGTGCCAGCTCACCATCGCGGAGCTCCTACAATGAGCAGTTCTTC.